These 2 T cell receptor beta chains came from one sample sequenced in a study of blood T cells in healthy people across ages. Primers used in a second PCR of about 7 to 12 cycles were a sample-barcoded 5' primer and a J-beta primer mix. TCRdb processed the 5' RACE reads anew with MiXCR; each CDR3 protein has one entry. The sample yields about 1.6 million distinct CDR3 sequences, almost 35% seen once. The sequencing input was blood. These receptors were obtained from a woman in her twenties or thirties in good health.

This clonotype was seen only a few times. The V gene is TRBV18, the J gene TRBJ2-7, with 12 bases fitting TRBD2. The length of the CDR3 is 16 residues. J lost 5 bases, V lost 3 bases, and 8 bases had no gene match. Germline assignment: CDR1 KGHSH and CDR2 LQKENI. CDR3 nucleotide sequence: TGTGCCAGCTCACCTGATGGACTAGCGGGGTTAAACGAGCAGTACTTC. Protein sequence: CASSPDGLAGLNEQYF. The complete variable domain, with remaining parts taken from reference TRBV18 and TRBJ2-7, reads NAGVMQNPRHLVRRRGQEARLRCSPMKGHSHVYWYRQLPEEGLKFMVYLQKENIIDESGMPKERFSAEFPKEGPSILRIQQVVRGDSAAYFCASSPDGLAGLNEQYFGPGTRLTVT.

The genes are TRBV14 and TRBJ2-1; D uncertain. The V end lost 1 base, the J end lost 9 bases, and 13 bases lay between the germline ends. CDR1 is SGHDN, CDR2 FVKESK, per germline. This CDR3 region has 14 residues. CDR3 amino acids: CASSQVFAMAEQFF. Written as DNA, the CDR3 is TGTGCCAGCAGCCAAGTGTTCGCGATGGCTGAGCAGTTCTTC.